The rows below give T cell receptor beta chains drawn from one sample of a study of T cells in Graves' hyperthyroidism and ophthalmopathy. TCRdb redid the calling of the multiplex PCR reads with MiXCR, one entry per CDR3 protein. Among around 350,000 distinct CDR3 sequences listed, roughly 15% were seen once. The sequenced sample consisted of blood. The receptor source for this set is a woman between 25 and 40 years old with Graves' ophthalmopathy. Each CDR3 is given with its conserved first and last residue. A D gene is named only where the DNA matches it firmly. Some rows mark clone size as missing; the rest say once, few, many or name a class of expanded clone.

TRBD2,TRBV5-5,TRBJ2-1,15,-,TGTGCCAGCAGCTTGGCGGGGGGGCCCGTGAATGAGCAGTTCTTC,CASSLAGGPVNEQFF
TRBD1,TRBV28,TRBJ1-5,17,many,TGTGCCAGCAGCCTCACGAATGACAGGGGGCTTGGGCAGCCCCAGCATTTT,CASSLTNDRGLGQPQHF
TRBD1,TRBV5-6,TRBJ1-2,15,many,TGTGCCAGCAGCCCTTGGACAGGGTCTAACTATGGCTACACCTTC,CASSPWTGSNYGYTF
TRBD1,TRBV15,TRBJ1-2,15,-,TGTGCCACCAGCAGACCTGGGACAGGGTCCTATGGCTACACCTTC,CATSRPGTGSYGYTF
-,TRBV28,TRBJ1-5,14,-,TGTGCCAGCAGAGGCAAATATGGCAATCAGCCCCAGCATTTT,CASRGKYGNQPQHF
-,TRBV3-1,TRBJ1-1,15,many,TGTGCCAGCAGCCCCCGGGGTTGGATGAACACTGAAGCTTTCTTT,CASSPRGWMNTEAFF
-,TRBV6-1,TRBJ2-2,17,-,TGTGCCAGCAGCCCCCTTGAGGGCCTTCAGGGGACCGGGGAGCTGTTTTTT,CASSPLEGLQGTGELFF
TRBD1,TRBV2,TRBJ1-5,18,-,TGTGCCAGCAGCAGGGGGGGGCAAGTTGGTAGACGCAATCAGCCCCAGCATTTT,CASSRGGQVGRRNQPQHF
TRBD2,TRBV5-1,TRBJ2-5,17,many,TGCGCCAGCAGTAGCAGCCCACCGAGCGGGGGTGGGGAGACCCAGTACTTC,CASSSSPPSGGGETQYF
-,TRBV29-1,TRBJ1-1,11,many,TGCAGCGGCGGTGAGGACACTGAAGCTTTCTTT,CSGGEDTEAFF
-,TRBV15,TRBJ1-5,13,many,TGTGCCACCAGCAGGGGACTGGGTCAGCCCCAGCATTTT,CATSRGLGQPQHF
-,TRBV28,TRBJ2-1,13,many,TGTGCCAGCAGTTTAACAGCGTACAATGAGCAGTTCTTC,CASSLTAYNEQFF
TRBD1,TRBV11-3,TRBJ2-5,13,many,TGTGCCAGCAGCCCCGACAGGGGAGAGACCCAGTACTTC,CASSPDRGETQYF
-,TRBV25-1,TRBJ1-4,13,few,TGTGCCAGCAGTGGGCAATTTGGGGAAAAACTGTTTTTT,CASSGQFGEKLFF
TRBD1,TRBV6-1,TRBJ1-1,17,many,TGTGCCAGCAGCTTGACACCGGGACAGGGGGCGCTCACTGAAGCTTTCTTT,CASSLTPGQGALTEAFF
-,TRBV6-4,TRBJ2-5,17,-,TGTGCCAGCAGTGAGGTGGGCTCGGCAACGGCCCAAGAGACCCAGTACTTC,CASSEVGSATAQETQYF
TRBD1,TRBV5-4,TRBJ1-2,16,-,TGTGCCAGCAGCTTGGTGAACCAGGGGGCGGGCTATGGCTACACCTTC,CASSLVNQGAGYGYTF
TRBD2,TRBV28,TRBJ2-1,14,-,TGTGCCAGCAGCCTAGCGGGGGCTCCCTCCCTTGGGTTCTTC,CASSLAGAPSLGFF
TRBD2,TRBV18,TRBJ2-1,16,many,TGTGCCAGCTCACCACCGGGACTAGTTAGAGGCAATGAGCAGTTCTTC,CASSPPGLVRGNEQFF
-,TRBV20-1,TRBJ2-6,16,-,TGCAGTGCTAGTAGTACCTCGCGAGCCGGGGCCAACGTCCTGACTTTC,CSASSTSRAGANVLTF
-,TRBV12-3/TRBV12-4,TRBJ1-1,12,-,TGTGCCAGCAGTTGGACTGCTTATGAAGCTTTCTTT,CASSWTAYEAFF
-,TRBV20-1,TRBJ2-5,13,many,TGCAGTGCTATCCGGGACCCTGGAGAGACCCAGTACTTC,CSAIRDPGETQYF
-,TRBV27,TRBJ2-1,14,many,TGTGCCACCACTAAGGCAGGAGTAGGGAATGAGCAGTTCTTC,CATTKAGVGNEQFF